The next 9 T cell receptor beta chains were all read from a single sample in a study of cytomegalovirus exposure and HLA in healthy donors. The PCR ran on 60 Vbeta and 13 Jbeta primers. Generated by immunoSEQ multiplex PCR, the TCRdb table keeps only in-frame clones and is missing some. This sample contains 25,000 to 30,000 clones. Sequenced: PBMCs. The receptor source for this set is a man aged 25-40 years in good health and CMV-seronegative.

The J gene is TRBJ2-7, the V gene TRBV5-5; 12 bases map to TRBD1. V was clipped by 0 bases and J by 9 bases; unmatched bases: 7. This CDR3 is 15 amino acids long. The germline V gene encodes CDR1 SGHKS and CDR2 YYEKEE (reference sequence). The CDR3 protein is CASSLAGQGARAQYF. The CDR3 DNA follows: TGTGCCAGCAGCTTGGCGGGACAGGGGGCCAGAGCGCAGTACTTC.

The rearrangement uses TRBV7-2 and TRBJ2-2; the match to TRBD1 covers 8 bases. Germline-derived CDR1 and CDR2 are SGHTA and FQGNSA. V was clipped by 3 bases and J by 3 bases; unmatched bases: 3. The CDR3 sequence is 15 residues long. CDR3 nucleotide sequence: TGTGCCAGCAGCTTTACAGGGGGAGACACCGGGGAGCTGTTTTTT. This translates into CASSFTGGDTGELFF.

The chain uses TRBV29-1 and TRBJ2-3; the match to TRBD1 covers 8 bases. With V trimmed by 5 bases and J by 2 bases, 6 bases remained unmatched. Per the germline V gene, CDR1 is SQVTM and CDR2 is ANQGSEA. This CDR3 spans 14 amino acids. CDR3 in DNA: TGCAGCGTTACAAAGGACAGGGACACAGATACGCAGTATTTT. It translates to CSVTKDRDTDTQYF.

The chain couples TRBV18 to TRBJ2-2; 9 bases are shared with TRBD1. The CDR3 runs to 16 residues. Per germline, CDR1 KGHSH and CDR2 LQKENI. Trimming removed 5 bases from V and 1 base from J; junction bases left unmatched: 5. CDR3 coding DNA: TGTGCCAGCTCATCACAGGGGGCCCGGAACACCGGGGAGCTGTTTTTT. The encoded protein is CASSSQGARNTGELFF.

The chain joins TRBV5-6 to TRBJ1-6; perhaps TRBD1 as D (6 bases). Looked up from germline, CDR1 is SGHDT and CDR2 is YYEEEE. Trimming left V 2 bases short and J 14 bases short, with 11 bases between. This CDR3 is 12 amino acids long. The CDR3 coding sequence is TGTGCCAGCAGCTTCCAGGGGCAAACCCTCCACTTT. Residues: CASSFQGQTLHF.

This chain uses TRBV4-3 with TRBJ2-2; D is undetermined. Germline assignment: CDR1 LGHNA and CDR2 YSLEER. There are 14 residues in the CDR3. The V and J ends lost 4 bases and 2 bases respectively, with 8 bases between them. CDR3 bases: TGCGCCAGCAGCCCCATACTCAACACCGGGGAGCTGTTTTTT. It specifies CASSPILNTGELFF.

The gene calls are TRBV13 and TRBJ2-6; TRBD1 aligns across 8 bases. The CDR3 has 16 amino acids. V gave up 3 bases and J gave up 3 bases; unmatched junction bases: 4. Per the germline V gene, CDR1 is PRHDT and CDR2 is FYEKMQ (reference sequence). CDR3 protein: CASSFRGQVGANVLTF. CDR3 bases: TGTGCCAGCAGCTTCAGGGGGCAGGTTGGGGCCAACGTCCTGACTTTC. The entire variable domain, with the rest obtained from reference TRBV13 and TRBJ2-6, is as follows: AAGVIQSPRHLIKEKRETATLKCYPIPRHDTVYWYQQGPGQDPQFLISFYEKMQSDKGSIPDRFSAQQFSDYHSELNMSSLELGDSALYFCASSFRGQVGANVLTFGAGSRLTVL.

The chain couples TRBV5-1 to TRBJ1-2; D may be TRBD1 (6 bases). The CDR3 loop spans 14 amino acids. Trimming removed 4 bases at V and 2 bases at J, with 12 bases between. Per the germline V gene, CDR1 is SGHRS and CDR2 is YFSETQ. In nucleotides, the CDR3 is TGCGCCAGCAGCCGCGGACAGACGAACTATGGCTACACCTTC. This encodes CASSRGQTNYGYTF.

The gene calls are TRBV7-9 and TRBJ1-4; D gene unclear. Trimming cost V 3 bases and J 0 bases, with 14 bases left between them. Germline CDR1 reads SEHNR; CDR2 reads FQNEAQ (reference sequence). The CDR3 contains 17 residues. The CDR3 loop is CASSFGAPGSTNEKLFF. As DNA, the CDR3 is TGTGCCAGCAGCTTTGGCGCACCAGGTTCAACTAATGAAAAACTGTTTTTT.